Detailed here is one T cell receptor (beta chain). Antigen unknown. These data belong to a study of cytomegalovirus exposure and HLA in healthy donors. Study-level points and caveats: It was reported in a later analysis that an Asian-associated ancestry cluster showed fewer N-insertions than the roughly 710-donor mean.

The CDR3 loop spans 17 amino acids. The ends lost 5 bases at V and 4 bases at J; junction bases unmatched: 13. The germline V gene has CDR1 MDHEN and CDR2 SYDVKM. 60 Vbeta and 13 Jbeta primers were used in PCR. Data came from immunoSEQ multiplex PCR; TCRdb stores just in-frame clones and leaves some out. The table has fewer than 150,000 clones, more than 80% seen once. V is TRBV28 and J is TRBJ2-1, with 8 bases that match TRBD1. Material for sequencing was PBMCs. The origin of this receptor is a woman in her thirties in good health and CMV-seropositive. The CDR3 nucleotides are TGTGCCAGCAGTCAGGGGACAGGCGACCTCCTTTACAATGAGCAGTTCTTC. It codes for CASSQGTGDLLYNEQFF.